A selection of T cell receptor beta chains follows, all from one sample in a study of shared clonotypes between healthy human individuals. Clones were sequenced by immunoSEQ multiplex PCR, and TCRdb holds only the in-frame ones, with some missing. The table records around 180,000 clones, 90% to 95% of them present only once. Material: naive CD4+ T cells sorted from blood. The source is a woman aged 25 to 39 in good health. The CDR3 runs from the conserved cysteine through the conserved F or W. A D gene is named only where the DNA matches it firmly. Size values are once, few and many counts, or a class for expanded clones, and some rows have none.

abundance | j_gene | v_gene | d_gene | CDR3aa | CDR3nt
- | TRBJ2-7 | TRBV25-1 | TRBD1 | CASSPGQELVEQYF | TGTGCCAGCAGCCCGGGACAGGAGTTGGTAGAGCAGTACTTC
- | TRBJ1-1 | TRBV19 | TRBD1 | CASSTQGDTEAFF | TGTGCCAGTAGTACACAGGGGGACACTGAAGCTTTCTTT
- | TRBJ1-5 | TRBV28 | TRBD1 | CASSLFGQGVGSNQPQHF | TGTGCCAGCAGTTTATTCGGGCAGGGGGTCGGTAGCAATCAGCCCCAGCATTTT
- | TRBJ2-7 | TRBV7-8 | - | CASRRRDRSEQYF | TGTGCCAGCAGGAGGCGGGACCGGAGCGAGCAGTACTTC
- | TRBJ1-3 | TRBV5-1 | - | CASRVGPVGSGNTIYF | TGCGCCAGCAGGGTGGGTCCCGTGGGCTCTGGAAACACCATATATTTT
- | TRBJ1-5 | TRBV20-1 | - | CSARGELQHF | TGCAGTGCTAGAGGGGAGCTCCAGCATTTT
- | TRBJ2-5 | TRBV2 | TRBD2 | CASTSGQLQETQYF | TGTGCCAGCACTAGCGGGCAGCTTCAAGAGACCCAGTACTTC
once | TRBJ2-1 | TRBV6-4 | TRBD2 | CASSGDYSNEQFF | TGTGCCAGCAGTGGGGACTACTCCAATGAGCAGTTCTTC
few | TRBJ2-7 | TRBV28 | TRBD2 | CASKGRLAGGYEQYF | TGTGCCAGCAAGGGGCGACTAGCGGGAGGGTACGAGCAGTACTTC
- | TRBJ1-1 | TRBV28 | - | CASSLSAGSMNTEAFF | TGTGCCAGCAGTTTATCGGCAGGGAGCATGAACACTGAAGCTTTCTTT
- | TRBJ2-3 | TRBV27 | TRBD2 | CASRSLAGGSSYTDTQYF | TGTGCCAGCAGGTCATTAGCGGGAGGGTCTTCTTACACAGATACGCAGTATTTT
- | TRBJ2-7 | TRBV2 | - | CASTVGKQGFSYEQYF | TGTGCCAGCACAGTGGGGAAACAGGGATTTTCCTACGAGCAGTACTTC
- | TRBJ1-5 | TRBV29-1 | - | CSVAGQYSNQPQHF | TGCAGCGTTGCTGGGCAATATAGCAATCAGCCCCAGCATTTT
- | TRBJ1-5 | TRBV28 | - | CASSQSGNQPQHF | TGTGCCAGCAGTCAGAGTGGCAATCAGCCCCAGCATTTT
- | TRBJ2-7 | TRBV4-1 | - | CASSHTGRDYEQYF | TGCGCCAGCAGCCATACCGGACGGGACTACGAGCAGTACTTC
- | TRBJ1-1 | TRBV10-2 | - | CASSDIGGMIEAFF | TGCGCCAGCAGTGATATCGGGGGGATGATTGAAGCTTTCTTT
- | TRBJ2-7 | TRBV5-1 | TRBD2 | CASSWGGTYEQYF | TGCGCCAGCAGCTGGGGGGGTACCTACGAGCAGTACTTC
- | TRBJ1-2 | TRBV11-2 | - | CASSALRGRPFGGYTF | TGTGCCAGCAGCGCCTTACGGGGGCGCCCCTTTGGTGGCTACACCTTC
- | TRBJ1-1 | TRBV19 | - | CASSLKGFAEAFF | TGTGCCAGTAGTTTAAAGGGTTTCGCTGAAGCTTTCTTT
- | TRBJ2-7 | TRBV5-1 | TRBD2 | CASSLVTSGSSEQYF | TGCGCCAGCAGCTTGGTTACTAGCGGGAGCAGCGAGCAGTACTTC
- | TRBJ2-5 | TRBV11-2 | TRBD2 | CASSLVAGGFRETQYF | TGTGCCAGCAGCTTAGTTGCGGGAGGGTTTAGGGAGACCCAGTACTTC
- | TRBJ1-6 | TRBV5-4 | - | CASSRPTPNSPLHF | TGTGCCAGCAGCCGCCCTACCCCTAATTCACCCCTCCACTTT
- | TRBJ1-5 | TRBV18 | - | CASSGAVANQPQHF | TGTGCCAGCTCGGGGGCAGTCGCTAATCAGCCCCAGCATTTT
- | TRBJ1-5 | TRBV18 | - | CASSQGAEEPQHF | TGTGCCAGCTCACAAGGGGCTGAGGAGCCCCAGCATTTT
- | TRBJ2-1 | TRBV4-2 | - | CASSSQLSLGYNEQFF | TGTGCCAGCAGCTCTCAATTATCGTTAGGATACAATGAGCAGTTCTTC
- | TRBJ2-7 | TRBV28 | - | CAGRPTSYEQYF | TGTGCCGGCAGACCAACTTCCTACGAGCAGTACTTC
- | TRBJ1-1 | TRBV27 | TRBD1 | CASSLLGQGSTEAFF | TGTGCCAGCAGTTTGTTGGGACAGGGTAGCACTGAAGCTTTCTTT
- | TRBJ1-5 | TRBV28 | - | CASSLGARPQHF | TGTGCCAGCAGTTTAGGGGCCCGGCCCCAGCATTTT
- | TRBJ1-1 | TRBV6-1 | - | CASSERQGRAEAFF | TGTGCCAGCAGTGAACGTCAGGGTCGGGCTGAAGCTTTCTTT
- | TRBJ2-5 | TRBV5-1 | - | CASSFGQAGKETQYF | TGCGCCAGCAGCTTTGGGCAGGCCGGGAAAGAGACCCAGTACTTC
- | TRBJ1-4 | TRBV28 | - | CASSTAREKLFF | TGTGCCAGCAGTACGGCTAGGGAAAAACTGTTTTTT
- | TRBJ2-6 | TRBV27 | TRBD2 | CASSSYLAGESSGANVLTF | TGTGCCAGCAGTTCGTACTTAGCGGGAGAAAGCTCTGGGGCCAACGTCCTGACTTTC
- | TRBJ1-1 | TRBV9 | - | CASSFLTGKRVTEAFF | TGTGCCAGCAGCTTCCTTACAGGGAAGAGGGTCACTGAAGCTTTCTTT
- | TRBJ1-5 | TRBV2 | - | CASSARGNQPQHF | TGTGCCAGCAGTGCTAGGGGCAATCAGCCCCAGCATTTT
once | TRBJ1-2 | TRBV2 | TRBD1 | CASDRALYGYTF | TGTGCCAGCGACAGGGCCCTATATGGCTACACCTTC
- | TRBJ1-2 | TRBV2 | TRBD1 | CASSGDSLYGYTF | TGTGCCAGCAGTGGGGACAGCCTCTATGGCTACACCTTC
few | TRBJ1-2 | TRBV2 | TRBD1 | CASSEFRQGEGYTF | TGTGCCAGCAGTGAATTCCGACAGGGAGAGGGCTACACCTTC
- | TRBJ2-7 | TRBV4-1 | TRBD1 | CASSHPAGQAYEQYF | TGCGCCAGCAGCCATCCGGCGGGACAGGCCTACGAGCAGTACTTC
- | TRBJ1-6 | TRBV27 | TRBD1 | CASKAGQGLYNSPLHF | TGTGCCAGCAAAGCGGGACAGGGCCTATATAATTCACCCCTCCACTTT
- | TRBJ2-7 | TRBV6-1 | TRBD1 | CASTGTGFVEQYF | TGTGCCAGCACCGGGACAGGGTTCGTGGAGCAGTACTTC
once | TRBJ2-5 | TRBV5-1 | TRBD2 | CASSSGGTYEETQYF | TGCGCCAGCAGCTCGGGAGGGACTTATGAAGAGACCCAGTACTTC
- | TRBJ2-7 | TRBV25-1 | TRBD2 | CASSESPGGSRNEQYF | TGTGCCAGCAGTGAATCCCCTGGCGGGAGTCGTAACGAGCAGTACTTC
once | TRBJ2-7 | TRBV14 | TRBD2 | CASSQLAGGLGFEQYF | TGTGCCAGCAGCCAACTAGCGGGAGGACTTGGGTTCGAGCAGTACTTC
few | TRBJ2-7 | TRBV7-9 | TRBD1 | CASSRDRLDEQYF | TGTGCCAGCAGCAGGGACAGGTTAGACGAGCAGTACTTC
- | TRBJ2-2 | TRBV19 | TRBD1 | CASSSKGQGLTGELFF | TGTGCCAGTAGTAGCAAGGGACAGGGGCTCACCGGGGAGCTGTTTTTT
- | TRBJ2-7 | TRBV7-9 | TRBD2 | CASSSSGRSSYEQYF | TGTGCCAGCAGCTCAAGCGGGAGATCCTCCTACGAGCAGTACTTC